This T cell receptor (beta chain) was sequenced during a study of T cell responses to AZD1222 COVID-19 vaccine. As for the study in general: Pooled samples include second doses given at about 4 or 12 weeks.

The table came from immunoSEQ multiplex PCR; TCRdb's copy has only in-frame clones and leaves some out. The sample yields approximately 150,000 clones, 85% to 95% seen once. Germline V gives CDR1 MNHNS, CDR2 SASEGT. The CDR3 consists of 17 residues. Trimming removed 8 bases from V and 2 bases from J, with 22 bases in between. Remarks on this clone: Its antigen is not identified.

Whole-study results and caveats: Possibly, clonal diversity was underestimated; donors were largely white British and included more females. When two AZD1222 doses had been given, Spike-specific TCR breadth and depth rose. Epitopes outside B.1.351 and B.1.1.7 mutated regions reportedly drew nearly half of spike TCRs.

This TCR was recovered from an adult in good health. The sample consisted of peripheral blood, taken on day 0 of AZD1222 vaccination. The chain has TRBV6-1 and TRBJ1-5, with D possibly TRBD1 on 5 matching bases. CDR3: CASGGYGAGGGNQPQHF. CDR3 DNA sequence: TGTGCCAGCGGTGGTTATGGGGCGGGAGGGGGCAATCAGCCCCAGCATTTT.